The clone carrying this T cell receptor (beta chain) has just one count. This sample is drawn from a study of cytomegalovirus exposure and HLA in healthy donors. The germline V gene encodes CDR1 MGHRA and CDR2 YSYEKL. V was cut by 4 bases and J by 6 bases, with 25 bases left in between. The CDR3 has 18 residues. Amplification used 60 Vbeta primers and 13 Jbeta primers. Sequencing used immunoSEQ multiplex PCR; TCRdb keeps in-frame clones, though not all of them. This table holds more than 85,000 clones, around 76% found once. The rearrangement links TRBV4-1 to TRBJ2-1; TRBD1 is a possible D gene (5 bases). The sequence derives from a young man in good health and CMV-seropositive. The sample was PBMCs. The DNA for the CDR3 is TGCGCCAGCAGCCCGTACCTCGGGCCAGGGATGAAGAGCAATGAGCAGTTCTTC. This encodes CASSPYLGPGMKSNEQFF.